The T cell receptor (beta chain) described here comes from a study of shared clonotypes between healthy human individuals. Findings and limits, study-wide: Collection of samples was limited to blood; tissue repertoires likely differ. The diversity represented, both genetic and in exposure history, was limited by few donors.

CD45RO-negative, CCR7-selected cells formed the naive CD8 fraction, which excluded terminally differentiated effector memory CD45RA+ cells. The table came from immunoSEQ multiplex PCR; TCRdb's copy has only in-frame clones and leaves some out. The data hold roughly 810,000 clones, with 90% to 98% observed a single time. CDR3 length equals 16 residues. The J segment lost 2 bases and the V segment lost 4 bases, leaving 7 bases of the junction unmatched. CDR1 is SNHLY, CDR2 FYNNEI, per germline. Remarks on this clone: Antigen unknown.

The material sequenced was naive CD8+ T cells sorted from blood. The chain combines TRBV2 with TRBJ2-7, with 11 bases matching TRBD2. The receptor's source is a man younger than 40 in good health. CDR3 coding DNA: TGTGCCAGCAGTGGGGAGGAACTAGCGGGAGCCTACGAGCAGTACTTC. Residues: CASSGEELAGAYEQYF.